Below are 21 T cell receptor beta chains sequenced from a single sample in a study of identical twins. One entry per CDR3 protein, called by TCRdb with MiXCR from the 5' RACE reads. The sample has around 340,000 distinct CDR3 sequences; 8.5% to 10% are singletons. The sample was naive T cells sorted from blood. Every receptor here comes from a woman in her forties or fifties in good health.

The chain uses TRBV7-9 and TRBJ2-1, with 7 positions matching TRBD2. The J segment lost 0 bases and the V segment lost 3 bases, leaving 5 bases of the junction unmatched. Per the germline V gene, CDR1 is SEHNR and CDR2 is FQNEAQ (reference sequence). There are 16 residues in the CDR3. The DNA for the CDR3 is TGTGCCAGCAGCTTTACAGCGGGGAGCTCCTACAATGAGCAGTTCTTC. Translating it yields CASSFTAGSSYNEQFF.

The V call is TRBV4-1, the J call TRBJ2-4, with TRBD2 identical over 10 bases. Germline V gives CDR1 MGHRA, CDR2 YSYEKL. The CDR3 has 16 residues. V trimming: 2 bases; J trimming: 10 bases; junction bases outside the gene matches: 11. This CDR3 reads CASSQPLAGARGIQYF. DNA of the CDR3: TGCGCCAGCAGCCAACCGCTAGCGGGAGCCAGAGGAATTCAGTACTTC.

This clonotype was detected ten times or more. The CDR3 loop reads CASSQDFRPRGSNEQFF. In DNA form, the CDR3 reads TGTGCCAGCAGCCAAGATTTCCGGCCCAGAGGGAGCAATGAGCAGTTCTTC. The chain recombines TRBV3-1 with TRBJ2-1; maybe TRBD2 (5 bases). CDR3 size: 17 residues. Trimming left V 0 bases short and J 6 bases short, with 18 bases between. Germline lookup yields CDR1 LGHDT and CDR2 YNNKEL (reference sequence).

This clonotype was counted ten times or more. The gene calls are TRBV10-2 and TRBJ2-1; TRBD2 might be the D (6 bases). The CDR3 loop spans 15 amino acids. Germline V gene data show CDR1 as WSHSY and CDR2 as SAAADI. Trimming removed 4 bases at V and 0 bases at J, with 10 bases between. The DNA for the CDR3 is TGCGCCAGCAGTGGGCGGGAAAGCTCCTACAATGAGCAGTTCTTC. It codes for CASSGRESSYNEQFF.

This clonotype was counted a few times. V is TRBV12-3 or TRBV12-4 and J is TRBJ1-1; the D gene is possibly TRBD1 (5 bases). The V gene lost 4 bases and the J gene lost 2 bases, with 11 bases spanning the gap. This CDR3 is 14 amino acids long. CDR3 sequence reads: CASSSLTANTEAFF. CDR3 DNA sequence: TGTGCCAGCAGTTCACTGACAGCTAACACTGAAGCTTTCTTT.

Many counts were recorded for this clonotype. This chain connects TRBV5-1 to TRBJ2-3; D is uncertain. The CDR3 has 16 residues. Per germline, CDR1 SGHRS and CDR2 YFSETQ. With 0 bases removed from V and 1 base from J, the gap between germline ends came to 12 bases. Written as DNA, the CDR3 is TGCGCCAGCAGCTTGGTTGGCCGTCCCGGCACAGATACGCAGTATTTT. Protein: CASSLVGRPGTDTQYF.

To note about this clonotype: A read error may be the cause here, since a much bigger clone is one base away. CDR3 amino acids: CPSSSGQASNQPQHF. CDR3 coding DNA: TGTCCCAGCAGCTCGGGACAGGCTAGCAATCAGCCCCAGCATTTT. This chain links TRBV7-9 with TRBJ1-5, with 8 nucleotides matching TRBD1. Germline V gene sequence: CDR1 SEHNR, CDR2 FQNEAQ (reference sequence). The length of the CDR3 is 15 residues.

The rearrangement links TRBV14 to TRBJ2-3; a possible D gene is TRBD2 (5 bases). The CDR3 totals 20 residues. CDR1 SGHDN and CDR2 FVKESK come from the germline V gene. V dropped 6 bases and J dropped 2 bases, with 30 bases sitting between them. CDR3: CASRLDPATRGSGVTDTQYF. The CDR3 bases are TGTGCCAGCAGACTAGACCCGGCCACCAGAGGTAGTGGGGTCACAGATACGCAGTATTTT.

This clonotype turned up a few times. This chain uses TRBV12-5 with TRBJ1-1; D unresolved. The CDR3 has 12 residues. Germline CDR1 is LGHNT and CDR2 is FRNRAP. Trimming took off 3 bases at V and 5 bases at J, with 7 bases between the two ends. CDR3 region: CASGFEETEAFF. The CDR3 region has the DNA TGTGCTAGTGGTTTTGAGGAAACTGAAGCTTTCTTT.

The chain couples TRBV20-1 to TRBJ2-7; the D call may be TRBD1 or TRBD2 (5 bases each). Trimming pared 2 bases from V and 3 bases from J, leaving 11 bases between. Germline V gene data show CDR1 as DFQATT and CDR2 as SNEGSKA (reference sequence). The CDR3 is 13 amino acids. The DNA for the CDR3 is TGCAGTGCTAGAAGTCGAGGGGACTACGAGCAGTACTTC. Residues: CSARSRGDYEQYF.

The rearrangement links TRBV5-1 to TRBJ2-7, with 8 positions matching TRBD1. V shed 3 bases and J 5 bases; nucleotides not matched to a gene: 7. The CDR3 is made up of 14 amino acids. CDR1 is SGHRS, CDR2 YFSETQ, per germline. In DNA, the CDR3 is TGCGCCAGCAGCTCCGCGGACAGGGTAAACGAGCAGTACTTC. This gives the protein CASSSADRVNEQYF.

This clonotype was seen only a few times. The rearrangement uses TRBV4-1 and TRBJ2-1; TRBD1 matches at 7 bases. J lost 14 bases, V lost 2 bases, and 9 bases had no gene match. Per the germline V gene, CDR1 is MGHRA and CDR2 is YSYEKL. This CDR3 has 13 amino acids. The CDR3 spells CASSQILGTVKFF. In DNA, the CDR3 is TGCGCCAGCAGCCAAATCCTCGGGACAGTGAAGTTCTTC.

This clonotype has ten or more counts. The chain uses TRBV7-8 and TRBJ2-7, with a possible D match to TRBD1 (6 bases). Germline V lookup: CDR1 SGHVS, CDR2 FQNEAQ. The CDR3 has 13 residues. V was pared by 9 bases and J by 0 bases, with 12 bases between. The CDR3 coding sequence is TGTGCCAGTGGACAGATTTACTCCTACGAGCAGTACTTC. Translation gives CASGQIYSYEQYF.

The chain couples TRBV5-1 to TRBJ1-2, with D perhaps TRBD1 (6 bases). The CDR3 is 13 residues long. The germline V and J ends were trimmed by 0 bases and 8 bases, with 11 bases remaining between them. Germline V CDR1 and CDR2: SGHRS, YFSETQ. The CDR3 bases are TGCGCCAGCAGCTTGGCGCAGGGGTCAGGCTACACCTTC. Translating gives CASSLAQGSGYTF.

V gene TRBV12-5 combines with J gene TRBJ2-1, with a possible D match to TRBD2 (6 bases). The germline V and J ends were trimmed by 3 bases and 7 bases, with 22 bases remaining between them. The CDR3 sequence is 17 residues long. CDR1 LGHNT and CDR2 FRNRAP come from the germline V gene. CDR3 nucleotide sequence: TGTGCTAGTGGTTTCCAAACAACCGGGGGATCTAGGAATGAGCAGTTCTTC. Its protein is CASGFQTTGGSRNEQFF.

This chain joins TRBV10-3 and TRBJ2-2, with D possibly matching TRBD2 (6 bases). This CDR3 contains 14 residues. With 8 bases removed from V and 4 bases from J, the gap between germline ends came to 14 bases. Germline V CDR1 and CDR2: ENHRY, SYGVKD. The CDR3 DNA is TGTGCCATCGGAACTAGCCCAGGCACCGGGGAGCTGTTTTTT. It specifies CAIGTSPGTGELFF.

This clonotype was recorded at least ten times. A much larger clone lies a single base off, so this may be a read error. The gene calls are TRBV25-1 and TRBJ2-5; no definite D call. V shed 6 bases and J shed 4 bases, with 6 bases lying between them. The CDR3 runs to 11 residues. Germline values: CDR1 MGHDK, CDR2 SYGVNS. DNA of the CDR3: TGTGCCAGCAGGTTAGGAGAGACCCAGTACTTC. It codes for CASRLGETQYF. Full variable domain (missing parts from reference TRBV25-1 and TRBJ2-5): EADIYQTPRYLVIGTGKKITLECSQTMGHDKMYWYQQDPGMELHLIHYSYGVNSTEKGDLSSESTVSRIRTEHFPLTLESARPSHTSQYLCASRLGETQYFGPGTRLLVL.

CDR3 residues: CATSPRRGNIQYF. The DNA of the CDR3 is TGTGCCACCAGCCCGCGGCGAGGGAACATTCAGTACTTC. The chain combines TRBV15 with TRBJ2-4, with a weak D call TRBD2 (5 bases). This CDR3 has 13 residues. Trimming stripped 5 bases from V and 7 bases from J, with 12 bases between. Germline lookup yields CDR1 LNHNV and CDR2 YYDKDF (reference sequence).

This clonotype has at least ten counts. The chain carries TRBV5-1 and TRBJ2-7; unclear D gene. Germline V lookup: CDR1 SGHRS, CDR2 YFSETQ. CDR3 length equals 14 residues. V was cut by 0 bases and J by 1 base, with 8 bases left in between. The CDR3 DNA sequence: TGCGCCAGCAGCTTGGCTGGCCCTTCCTACGAGCAGTACTTC. Protein product: CASSLAGPSYEQYF. The full variable domain, completed using reference TRBV5-1 and TRBJ2-7, is KAGVTQTPRYLIKTRGQQVTLSCSPISGHRSVSWYQQTPGQGLQFLFEYFSETQRNKGNFPGRFSGRQFSNSRSEMNVSTLELGDSALYLCASSLAGPSYEQYFGPGTRLTVT.

This clonotype was seen at least ten times. V usage is TRBV5-1 and J usage is TRBJ2-3; D tentatively fits TRBD1 or TRBD2 (6 bases each). Germline lookup yields CDR1 SGHRS and CDR2 YFSETQ. This CDR3 region has 14 residues. V was cut by 4 bases and J by 2 bases, with 11 bases left in between. CDR3 protein: CASSAGGHTDTQYF. For the CDR3, the DNA is TGCGCCAGCAGCGCCGGGGGACACACAGATACGCAGTATTTT.

This chain uses TRBV9 with TRBJ2-2; 9 nucleotides align to TRBD2. The germline CDR1 and CDR2 sequences are SGDLS and YYNGEE. The V and J ends lost 3 bases and 5 bases, in that order; junction bases with no gene match: 5. This CDR3 comprises 15 residues. The CDR3 sequence: CASSGRLAVTGELFF. As DNA, the CDR3 is TGTGCCAGCAGCGGGAGACTAGCGGTTACCGGGGAGCTGTTTTTT.